This TCR beta chain derives from a study of control samples from healthy donors and cancer patients. V gave up 1 base and J gave up 2 bases; unmatched junction bases: 8. The CDR3 has 16 residues. Looked up from germline, CDR1 is SGHRS and CDR2 is YFSETQ. Generated by immunoSEQ multiplex PCR, the TCRdb table keeps only in-frame clones and is missing some. The sample consists of tens of thousands of clones, 75% to 90% of them appearing once. Sequenced sample: blood. The rearrangement uses TRBV5-1 and TRBJ2-5; 7 nucleotides agree with TRBD1. The sequence was collected from a man aged 50-60 years in good health. The CDR3 DNA sequence: TGCGCCAGCAGCTTGAACCCGACAGGGTCTCAAGAGACCCAGTACTTC. Translating gives CASSLNPTGSQETQYF.